Described below is a single T cell receptor beta chain sequence and its context. This sample stems from a study of T cell responses to AZD1222 COVID-19 vaccine. V gave up 4 bases and J gave up 14 bases, with 18 bases separating them. CDR3 length equals 13 residues. Germline V gene lookup returns CDR1 GTSNPN and CDR2 SVGIG (reference sequence). This table comes from immunoSEQ multiplex PCR, and its TCRdb copy is limited to in-frame clones, with some not included. The top ten hold 10% of the sample, which has about 100,000 clones, around 87% seen once. The clonotype originates from an adult who received the AZD1222 COVID-19 vaccine. Sequencing was performed on peripheral blood, taken 28 days after the second AZD1222 dose. V usage is TRBV30 and J usage is TRBJ1-6; D might be TRBD1 (5 bases). The CDR3, as DNA: TGTGCCTGGAACCCCGGGACGGCGGGGGCCCTCCACTTT. Translating it yields CAWNPGTAGALHF. Complete variable domain (other parts from reference TRBV30 and TRBJ1-6): SQTIHQWPATLVQPVGSPLSLECTVEGTSNPNLYWYRQAAGRGLQLLFYSVGIGQISSEVPQNLSASRPQDRQFILSSKKLLLSDSGFYLCAWNPGTAGALHFGNGTRLTVT.